Shown below are 16 T cell receptor beta chains from a single sample sequenced in a study of blood T cell repertoires in COVID-19. Using immunoSEQ multiplex PCR, the repertoire was profiled, and TCRdb retains in-frame clones only, with some absent. The sample comprises about 140,000 clones, around 86% of which are singletons, and about 4.2% rests with the top ten. Sequencing was performed on peripheral blood. These receptors all stem from a woman of 80 years or more with acute or convalescent COVID-19.

The gene calls are TRBV18 and TRBJ2-6, with TRBD2 matching over 13 bases. The trim removed 4 bases at V and 1 base at J, leaving 7 bases unmatched. This CDR3 has 19 amino acids. Germline V lookup: CDR1 KGHSH, CDR2 LQKENI. The CDR3 protein is CASSRRQGLAGSGANVLTF. In nucleotides, the CDR3 is TGTGCCAGCTCACGGCGACAGGGACTAGCGGGGTCTGGGGCCAACGTCCTGACTTTC.

A single count supports this clone. The chain uses TRBV11-2 and TRBJ1-2; maybe TRBD1 (5 bases). Trimming stripped 1 base from V and 4 bases from J, with 10 bases between. Per germline, CDR1 SGHAT and CDR2 FQNNGV. This CDR3 region has 14 residues. CDR3 in DNA: TGTGCCAGCAGCTTAGCCAAGGGGTTCTATGGCTACACCTTC. Its translation is CASSLAKGFYGYTF.

The CDR3 loop is CASSPFHLSGGLTDTQYF. The DNA for the CDR3 is TGTGCCAGCAGCCCCTTCCACCTGAGCGGGGGACTCACAGATACGCAGTATTTT. The V and J genes are TRBV4-2 and TRBJ2-3; 8 nucleotides line up with TRBD2. The germline gives CDR1 LGHNA, CDR2 YNFKEQ. This CDR3 has 18 amino acids. Losses at the gene ends were 4 bases for V and 2 bases for J; bases not matched to a gene: 14.

A single count supports this clone. The rearrangement uses TRBV29-1 and TRBJ2-5, with TRBD2 matching over 10 bases. V lost 5 bases, J lost 2 bases, and 5 bases stayed unmatched. The germline gives CDR1 SQVTM, CDR2 ANQGSEA. CDR3 length: 14 amino acids. The CDR3 reads CSVRPSGGQETQYF. The CDR3 DNA reads TGCAGCGTTCGTCCTAGCGGGGGTCAAGAGACCCAGTACTTC.

The chain employs TRBV2 and TRBJ2-2; TRBD1 matches at 7 bases. Germline trimming cut 7 bases from V and 6 bases from J; bases unmatched to any gene: 5. Germline V gene sequence: CDR1 SNHLY, CDR2 FYNNEI. The CDR3 is 13 residues long. The CDR3 sequence is CASTMTGSGELFF. The CDR3, as DNA: TGTGCCAGCACCATGACAGGGTCCGGGGAGCTGTTTTTT.

The chain recombines TRBV7-8 with TRBJ2-7, with TRBD2 matching over 8 bases. This CDR3 has 13 amino acids. Germline V gene lookup returns CDR1 SGHVS and CDR2 FQNEAQ. The junction had 9 bases not matched to a gene; V was cut back by 5 bases and J by 9 bases. Here the CDR3 DNA reads TGTGCCAGCAGCGCCGGGGGGGCCGGTCTGCAGTACTTC. Translated, it gives CASSAGGAGLQYF.

The chain is built from TRBV19 and TRBJ2-1, with a tentative D call TRBD1 (7 bases). Germline-derived CDR1 and CDR2 are LNHDA and SQIVND (reference sequence). Trimming removed 5 bases at V and 2 bases at J, with 13 bases between. This CDR3 is built from 15 residues. Written as DNA, the CDR3 is TGTGCCAGTAGTCAGGGCGGGACAGCCTACAATGAGCAGTTCTTC. Translated: CASSQGGTAYNEQFF.

This clone showed up just once. CDR3 sequence: CASSLPPGNEQFF. The DNA of the CDR3 is TGTGCCAGCAGCTTACCCCCGGGCAATGAGCAGTTCTTC. V and J are TRBV7-3 and TRBJ2-1; D is undetermined. The CDR3 has 13 residues. Trimming took 2 bases from V and 6 from J, leaving 8 bases between them. In germline, CDR1 is SGHTA, CDR2 FQGTGA.

Comment on this clone: One junction end disagrees with the germline gene, perhaps due to a read error. V gene TRBV7-9 combines with J gene TRBJ2-7; 8 nucleotides align to TRBD2. This CDR3 is 12 amino acids long. In germline, CDR1 is SEHNR, CDR2 FQNEAQ (reference sequence). CDR3 amino acids: CASSPGRTSWHF. DNA of the CDR3: TGTGCCAGCAGCCCGGGACGGACTAGCTGGCACTTC.

This chain connects TRBV19 to TRBJ2-1; TRBD1 agrees at 9 bases. The V gene's germline CDR1 is LNHDA and CDR2 SQIVND (reference sequence). This CDR3 is built from 14 residues. Trimming cost V 9 bases and J 7 bases; bases outside gene matches: 10. CDR3 in amino acids: CASRGQGRDNEQFF. CDR3 DNA sequence: TGTGCCAGCCGGGGACAGGGCAGAGATAATGAGCAGTTCTTC. Full variable domain (outside the CDR3, taken from reference TRBV19 and TRBJ2-1): DGGITQSPKYLFRKEGQNVTLSCEQNLNHDAMYWYRQDPGQGLRLIYYSQIVNDFQKGDIAEGYSVSREKKESFPLTVTSAQKNPTAFYLCASRGQGRDNEQFFGPGTRLTVL.

In this sample, this clone turned up once. The V call is TRBV4-2, the J call TRBJ2-5, with TRBD2 matching over 11 bases. The CDR3 consists of 19 residues. The germline gives CDR1 LGHNA, CDR2 YNFKEQ. The V and J ends lost 0 bases and 2 bases, in that order; junction bases with no gene match: 11. In DNA, the CDR3 is TGTGCCAGCAGCCAAGATCAGGGGGGGTTAGCGGGAGGGCAAGAGACCCAGTACTTC. It encodes CASSQDQGGLAGGQETQYF.

The chain uses TRBV5-1 and TRBJ2-5, with 8 bases matching TRBD1. The CDR3 has 16 residues. V shed 1 base, J shed 6 bases, and the junction held 11 bases outside the gene matches. The germline CDR1 and CDR2 sequences are SGHRS and YFSETQ. The CDR3 coding sequence is TGCGCCAGCAGCTTGAGGCAGGGGGCGCTTGGAAAGACCCAGTACTTC. It codes for CASSLRQGALGKTQYF.

The chain recombines TRBV7-9 with TRBJ2-5, with D possibly matching TRBD2 (6 bases). Per the germline V gene, CDR1 is SEHNR and CDR2 is FQNEAQ (reference sequence). CDR3 size: 13 residues. With 3 bases removed from V and 4 bases from J, the gap between germline ends came to 9 bases. The CDR3 region has the DNA TGTGCCAGCAGCTTGAGTAGCGGAGAGACCCAGTACTTC. Translation gives CASSLSSGETQYF.

This chain connects TRBV5-6 to TRBJ1-2, with 9 bases identical to TRBD1. From germline, CDR1 is SGHDT and CDR2 YYEEEE. This CDR3 is 14 amino acids long. J lost 7 bases, V lost 4 bases, and 8 bases had no gene match. CDR3: CASSPGQGGPGYTF. The CDR3 DNA reads TGTGCCAGCAGCCCGGGACAGGGTGGACCTGGCTACACCTTC.

The chain links TRBV5-1 to TRBJ1-5; 10 bases map to TRBD1. This CDR3 is built from 18 residues. Germline CDR1 is SGHRS and CDR2 is YFSETQ. The V and J ends lost 3 bases and 1 base, in that order; junction bases with no gene match: 10. The CDR3 sequence: CASSWGQGPLLSNQPQHF. CDR3 nucleotide sequence: TGCGCCAGCAGCTGGGGACAGGGGCCATTATTGAGCAATCAGCCCCAGCATTTT.

J is TRBJ1-1 and V is TRBV11-2; no reliable D call. The ends were cut back, 6 bases at V and 11 bases at J, with 19 bases in the middle. In germline, CDR1 is SGHAT, CDR2 FQNNGV. The CDR3 has 13 amino acids. The CDR3 coding sequence is TGTGCCAGCAGTCTAGGAGGGAGTATGGGCGCTTTCTTT. Translated: CASSLGGSMGAFF. The variable domain in full, with the rest retrieved from reference TRBV11-2 and TRBJ1-1, is EAGVAQSPRYKIIEKRQSVAFWCNPISGHATLYWYQQILGQGPKLLIQFQNNGVVDDSQLPKDRFSAERLKGVDSTLKIQPAKLEDSAVYLCASSLGGSMGAFFGQGTRLTVV.